This entry concerns a single TCR beta chain. V lost 5 bases, J lost 4 bases, and 13 bases stayed unmatched. CDR1 is SEHNR, CDR2 FQNEAQ, per germline (reference sequence). This CDR3 is built from 16 residues. Profiled with immunoSEQ multiplex PCR; TCRdb holds only in-frame clones, not every one. The sample carries about 140,000 clones, about nine tenths recorded once. This entry comes from a study of blood T cell repertoires in COVID-19. Background on the study: Spain, Italy and the United States supplied samples that represented acute and convalescent COVID-19.

The sequenced material came from peripheral blood. This sequence joins TRBV7-9 and TRBJ1-2; 7 nucleotides align to TRBD1. The sequence came from a man between 50 and 59 years old who had recovered from COVID-19. Written as DNA, the CDR3 is TGTGCCAGCAGCCTCGGATCGTACAGGGGCCGCTATGGCTACACCTTC. Amino acid sequence: CASSLGSYRGRYGYTF.